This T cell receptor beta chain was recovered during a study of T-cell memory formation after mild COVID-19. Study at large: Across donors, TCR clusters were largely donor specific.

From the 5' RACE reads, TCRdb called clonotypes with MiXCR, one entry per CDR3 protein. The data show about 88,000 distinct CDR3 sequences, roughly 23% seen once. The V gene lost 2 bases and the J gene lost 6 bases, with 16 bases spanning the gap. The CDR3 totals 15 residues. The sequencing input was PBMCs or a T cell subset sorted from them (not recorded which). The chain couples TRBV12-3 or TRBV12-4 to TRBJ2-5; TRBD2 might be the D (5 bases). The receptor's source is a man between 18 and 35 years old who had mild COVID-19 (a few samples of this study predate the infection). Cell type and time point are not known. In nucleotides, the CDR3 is TGTGCCAGCAGTTTACCGGGCGTGGGGAGAAAGACCCAGTACTTC. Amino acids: CASSLPGVGRKTQYF.